The rows below give T cell receptor beta chains drawn from one sample of a study of human T cells and chemical hapten exposure. TCRdb redid the calling of the RACE reads with MiXCR, one entry per CDR3 protein. In the table there are 250,000 to 300,000 distinct CDR3 sequences, roughly 8% of which are singletons. This specimen was whole blood, taken in connection with sensitization to the hapten diphenylcyclopropenone (DPC). The receptors come from a young man with alopecia areata. Some clones in this sample may be carry-over from other donors' samples. The conserved cysteine and the conserved F or W are not part of the CDR3 here. Some rows have no size entry. The others give once, few or many, or a class for an expanded clone.

J gene,V gene,clone size,CDR3 protein
TRBJ1-1,TRBV7-6,-,ASSLGLGGGTEAF
TRBJ2-6,TRBV5-1,few,ASSLKASTSGANVLT
TRBJ2-2,TRBV28,few,ASSRLTGGTGELF
TRBJ2-3,TRBV12-3/TRBV12-4,-,ASSLLSSTDTQY
TRBJ1-1,TRBV6-5,-,ASSYSSGGAAF
TRBJ1-2,TRBV12-3/TRBV12-4,-,ASSFLWEGYT
TRBJ1-5,TRBV12-3/TRBV12-4,few,ASSLGSGQGSQPQH
TRBJ2-2,TRBV7-9,-,ASSHRTSIPGELF
TRBJ1-3,TRBV6-5,few,ASSREVAGNTIY
TRBJ2-1,TRBV4-2,many,ASRTTGWRDNEQF
TRBJ1-6,TRBV15,-,ATSVGAAKPLH
TRBJ1-6,TRBV10-3,-,ATPRPRTGYNSPLH
TRBJ1-1,TRBV29-1,few,SGHSGATEAF
TRBJ1-6,TRBV6-1,few,ASRAIGNSPLH
TRBJ1-3,TRBV20-1,many,SASGTGLGNTIY
TRBJ1-2,TRBV3-1,-,ASSQVGTPYGYT
TRBJ1-4,TRBV29-1,many,SARQGAAEKLF
TRBJ1-5,TRBV7-8,many,ASSLDLRLAQH
TRBJ1-5,TRBV9,once,ASSVGYNQPQH
TRBJ2-7,TRBV7-6,-,ASSFGQGEQY
TRBJ2-7,TRBV6-6,few,ASSYTGQGSYEQY
TRBJ1-6,TRBV9,-,ASSHGLSSSYNSPLH
TRBJ2-3,TRBV24-1,-,ATSDPIRQDTQY
TRBJ2-1,TRBV12-5,-,ASGTPGQGFSYNEQF
TRBJ2-1,TRBV10-1,few,ASSDWGGRINEQF
TRBJ2-6,TRBV6-4,-,ASSDSGNSGANVLT
TRBJ2-5,TRBV7-2,many,ASSLAAGMGGIQETQY
TRBJ2-7,TRBV18,-,ASSLSSGYPYEQY
TRBJ1-4,TRBV7-9,few,ASSPDGKRGNLGKLF
TRBJ2-3,TRBV19,few,ARPTSGGTDTQY
TRBJ2-2,TRBV7-8,few,ASRDRQGAHGELF
TRBJ1-5,TRBV7-2,many,ASSLETANQPQH
TRBJ2-1,TRBV4-3,many,ASSPGLAGVYEQF
TRBJ2-2,TRBV2,few,ASSVIRGWANTGELF
TRBJ1-1,TRBV28,many,ATRPQGPTEAF
TRBJ1-1,TRBV18,-,ASSPDGAENTEAF
TRBJ2-1,TRBV11-3,few,ASSSRQGLGNEQF
TRBJ2-2,TRBV5-1,few,ASSAHPSGGPDTGELF
TRBJ1-1,TRBV9,few,ASSPSGPYTEAF
TRBJ1-2,TRBV5-1,-,ASRKSPDREYDGYT
TRBJ2-6,TRBV29-1,-,SVESGDGSGANVLT
TRBJ1-6,TRBV28,few,ASSLPTGIYNSPLH
TRBJ2-2,TRBV7-9,many,ASSLAANTGELF
TRBJ2-1,TRBV29-1,-,SVNRDNEQF
TRBJ1-3,TRBV6-6,few,ASSYSNRGDGNTIY
TRBJ1-4,TRBV7-2,few,ASSQDRGHEKLF
TRBJ1-6,TRBV5-6,many,ASSLVDVYNSPLH
TRBJ2-5,TRBV12-3/TRBV12-4,few,ASSWGGRRYQETQY